This note documents a single T cell receptor beta chain sequence. CDR1 is SEHNR and CDR2 is FQNEAQ in the germline V gene (reference sequence). This CDR3 is built from 16 residues. The trim removed 1 base at V and 6 bases at J, leaving 7 bases unmatched. Data came from immunoSEQ multiplex PCR; TCRdb stores just in-frame clones and leaves some out. Found here are 120,000 or so clones, about 88% of them singletons; the top ten hold about 1.5%. The sample comes from a study of blood T cell repertoires in COVID-19. Study at large: The study drew acute and convalescent COVID-19 samples from the United States, Italy and Spain. PBMCs, B-cell-depleted T cells, or T cells provided the cDNA or gDNA that made up the material.

Sequencing input: peripheral blood. The J gene is TRBJ2-7, the V gene TRBV7-9; the match to TRBD1 covers 12 bases. This TCR came from a human donor in a cohort sampled during active COVID-19. The CDR3 protein is CASSLGSGTGGGEQYF. The CDR3, as DNA: TGTGCCAGCAGCTTAGGATCCGGGACAGGGGGCGGCGAGCAGTACTTC.